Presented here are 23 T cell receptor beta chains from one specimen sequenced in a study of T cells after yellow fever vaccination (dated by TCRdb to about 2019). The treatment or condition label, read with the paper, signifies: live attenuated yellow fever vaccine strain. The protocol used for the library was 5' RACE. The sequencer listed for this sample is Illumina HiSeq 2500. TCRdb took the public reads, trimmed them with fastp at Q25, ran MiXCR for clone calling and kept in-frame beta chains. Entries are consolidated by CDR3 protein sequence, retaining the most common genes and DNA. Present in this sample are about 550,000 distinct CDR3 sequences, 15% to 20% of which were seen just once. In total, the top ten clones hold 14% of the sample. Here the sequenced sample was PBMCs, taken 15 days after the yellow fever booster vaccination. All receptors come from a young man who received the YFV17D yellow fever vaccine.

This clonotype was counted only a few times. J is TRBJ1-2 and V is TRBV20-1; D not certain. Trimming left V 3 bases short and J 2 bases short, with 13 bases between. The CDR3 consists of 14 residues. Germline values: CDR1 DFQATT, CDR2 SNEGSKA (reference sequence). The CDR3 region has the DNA TGCAGTGCTAGCGCTGGTTTAGTCAACTATGGCTACACCTTC. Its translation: CSASAGLVNYGYTF.

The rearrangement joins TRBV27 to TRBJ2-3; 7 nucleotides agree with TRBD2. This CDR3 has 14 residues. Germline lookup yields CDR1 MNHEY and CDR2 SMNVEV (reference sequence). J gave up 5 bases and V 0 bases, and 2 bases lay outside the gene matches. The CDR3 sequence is CASSLSERGDTQYF. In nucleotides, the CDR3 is TGTGCCAGCAGTTTATCCGAGCGGGGAGATACGCAGTATTTT.

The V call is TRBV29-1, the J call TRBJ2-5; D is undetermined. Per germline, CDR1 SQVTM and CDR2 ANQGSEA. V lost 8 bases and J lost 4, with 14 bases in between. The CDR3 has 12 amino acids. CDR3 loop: CSPRALGETQYF. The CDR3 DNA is TGCAGCCCTCGGGCCCTGGGAGAGACCCAGTACTTC.

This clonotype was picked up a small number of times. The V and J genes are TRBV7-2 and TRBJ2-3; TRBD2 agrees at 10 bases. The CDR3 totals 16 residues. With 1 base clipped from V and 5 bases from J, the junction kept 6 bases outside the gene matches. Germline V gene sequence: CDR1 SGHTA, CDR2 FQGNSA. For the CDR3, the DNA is TGTGCCAGCAGCTTAGTGAGCGGGAGGGCCAAAGATACGCAGTATTTT. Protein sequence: CASSLVSGRAKDTQYF.

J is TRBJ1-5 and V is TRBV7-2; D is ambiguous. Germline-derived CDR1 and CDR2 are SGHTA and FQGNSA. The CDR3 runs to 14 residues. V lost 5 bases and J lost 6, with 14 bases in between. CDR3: CASSEAGGIQPQHF. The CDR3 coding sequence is TGTGCCAGCAGCGAAGCGGGCGGTATTCAGCCCCAGCATTTT.

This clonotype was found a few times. CDR3 amino acids: CASSFDVGRTDTQYF. In DNA form, the CDR3 reads TGTGCCAGCAGCTTCGATGTGGGGCGGACAGATACGCAGTATTTT. The chain couples TRBV14 to TRBJ2-3; maybe TRBD1 (5 bases). Germline V lookup: CDR1 SGHDN, CDR2 FVKESK. Trimming removed 5 bases at V and 3 bases at J, with 15 bases between. There are 15 residues in the CDR3.

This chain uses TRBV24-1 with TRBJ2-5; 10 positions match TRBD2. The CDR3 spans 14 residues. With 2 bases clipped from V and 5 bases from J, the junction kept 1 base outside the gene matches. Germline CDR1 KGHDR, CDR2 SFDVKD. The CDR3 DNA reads TGTGCCACCAGTGATTCGGGACTAGCGGAGACCCAGTACTTC. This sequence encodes CATSDSGLAETQYF.

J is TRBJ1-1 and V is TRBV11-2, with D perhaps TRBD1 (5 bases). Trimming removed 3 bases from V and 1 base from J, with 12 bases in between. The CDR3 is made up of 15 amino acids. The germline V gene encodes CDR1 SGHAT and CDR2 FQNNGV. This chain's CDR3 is CASSLSGLSNTEAFF. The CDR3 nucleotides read TGTGCCAGCAGCTTGTCAGGGTTATCGAACACTGAAGCTTTCTTT.

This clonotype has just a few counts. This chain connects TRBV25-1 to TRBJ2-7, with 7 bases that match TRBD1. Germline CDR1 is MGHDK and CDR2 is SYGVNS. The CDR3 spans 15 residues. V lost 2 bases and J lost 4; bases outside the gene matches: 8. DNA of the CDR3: TGTGCCAGCAGTGAAAGGACAGGTCGGCCGTACGAGCAGTACTTC. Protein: CASSERTGRPYEQYF.

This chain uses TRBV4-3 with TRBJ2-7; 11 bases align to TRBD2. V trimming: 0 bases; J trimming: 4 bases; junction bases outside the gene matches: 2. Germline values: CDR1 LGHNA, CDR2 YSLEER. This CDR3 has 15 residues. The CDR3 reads CASSQDTSGSYEQYF. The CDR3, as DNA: TGCGCCAGCAGCCAAGATACTAGCGGGAGTTACGAGCAGTACTTC.

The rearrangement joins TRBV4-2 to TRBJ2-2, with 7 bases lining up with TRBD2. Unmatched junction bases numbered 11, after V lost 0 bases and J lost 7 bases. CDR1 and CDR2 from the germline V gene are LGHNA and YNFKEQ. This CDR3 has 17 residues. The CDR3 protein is CASSQDSKSGTHGELFF. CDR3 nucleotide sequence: TGTGCCAGCAGCCAAGATTCGAAAAGCGGGACCCACGGGGAGCTGTTTTTT.

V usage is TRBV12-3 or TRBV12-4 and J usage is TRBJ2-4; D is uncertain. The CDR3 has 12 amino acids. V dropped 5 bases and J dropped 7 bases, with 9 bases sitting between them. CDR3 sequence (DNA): TGTGCCAGCAGTGCCCTTAGGAACATTCAGTACTTC. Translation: CASSALRNIQYF.

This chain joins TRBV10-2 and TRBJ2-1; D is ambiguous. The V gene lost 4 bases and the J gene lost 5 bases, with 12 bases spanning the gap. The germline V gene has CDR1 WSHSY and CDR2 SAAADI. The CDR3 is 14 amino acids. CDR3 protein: CASSVRVQDNEQFF. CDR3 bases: TGCGCCAGCAGTGTTCGGGTCCAGGACAATGAGCAGTTCTTC.

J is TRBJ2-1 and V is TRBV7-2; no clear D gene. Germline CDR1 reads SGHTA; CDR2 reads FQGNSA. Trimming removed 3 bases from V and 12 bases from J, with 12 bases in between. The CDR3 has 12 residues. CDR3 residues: CASSFSRSGQFF. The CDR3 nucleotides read TGTGCCAGCAGCTTCTCGCGTAGTGGGCAGTTCTTC.

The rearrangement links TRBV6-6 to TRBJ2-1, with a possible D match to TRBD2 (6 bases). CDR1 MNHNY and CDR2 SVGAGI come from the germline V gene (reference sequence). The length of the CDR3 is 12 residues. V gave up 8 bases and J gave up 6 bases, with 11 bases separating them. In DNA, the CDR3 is TGTGCCAGCGGAGGGGTGGGCAATGAGCAGTTCTTC. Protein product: CASGGVGNEQFF.

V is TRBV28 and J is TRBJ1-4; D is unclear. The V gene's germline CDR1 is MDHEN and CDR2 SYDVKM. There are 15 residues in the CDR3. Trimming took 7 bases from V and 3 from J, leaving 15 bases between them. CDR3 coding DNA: TGTGCCAGCACCCCCCTGAGAGAGGCTAATGAAAAACTGTTTTTT. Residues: CASTPLREANEKLFF.

The CDR3 loop reads CASRDSTYEQYF. DNA of the CDR3: TGTGCCAGCAGGGACAGTACCTACGAGCAGTACTTC. V is TRBV5-6 and J is TRBJ2-7; D might be TRBD1 (6 bases). V lost 5 bases to trimming and J lost 2 bases, with 8 bases between them. The germline CDR1 and CDR2 sequences are SGHDT and YYEEEE. This CDR3 region has 12 residues.

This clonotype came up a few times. The CDR3 is CSAQRTNTGELFF. CDR3 sequence (DNA): TGCAGTGCCCAGCGGACAAACACCGGGGAGCTGTTTTTT. The rearrangement joins TRBV20-1 to TRBJ2-2; TRBD1 or TRBD2 may be the D gene (5 bases each). The CDR3 contains 13 residues. Per the germline V gene, CDR1 is DFQATT and CDR2 is SNEGSKA (reference sequence). Trimming left V 6 bases short and J 2 bases short, with 10 bases between.

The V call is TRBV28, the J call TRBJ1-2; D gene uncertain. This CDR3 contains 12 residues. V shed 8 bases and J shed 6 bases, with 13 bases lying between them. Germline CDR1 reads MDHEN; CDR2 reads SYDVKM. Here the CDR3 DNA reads TGTGCCAGCGGAAGGACTCAGGATGGCTACACCTTC. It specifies CASGRTQDGYTF.

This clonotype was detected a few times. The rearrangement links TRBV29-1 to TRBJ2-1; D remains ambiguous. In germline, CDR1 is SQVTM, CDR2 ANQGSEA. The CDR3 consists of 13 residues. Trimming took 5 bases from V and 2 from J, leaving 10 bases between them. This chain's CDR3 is CSVFIRPYNEQFF. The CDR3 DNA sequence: TGCAGCGTTTTTATCCGGCCCTACAATGAGCAGTTCTTC.

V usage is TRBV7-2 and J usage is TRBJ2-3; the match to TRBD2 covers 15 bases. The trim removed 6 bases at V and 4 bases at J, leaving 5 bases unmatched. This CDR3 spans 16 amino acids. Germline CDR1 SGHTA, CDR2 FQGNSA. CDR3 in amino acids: CASRRGLAGGPDTQYF. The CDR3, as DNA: TGTGCCAGCAGACGTGGACTAGCGGGAGGGCCAGATACGCAGTATTTT.

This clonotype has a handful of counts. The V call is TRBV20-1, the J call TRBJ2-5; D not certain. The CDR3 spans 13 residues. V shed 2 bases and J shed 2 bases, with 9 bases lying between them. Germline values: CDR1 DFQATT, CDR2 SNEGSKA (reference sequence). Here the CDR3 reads CSARLPGQETQYF. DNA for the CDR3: TGCAGTGCTAGACTTCCGGGTCAAGAGACCCAGTACTTC.

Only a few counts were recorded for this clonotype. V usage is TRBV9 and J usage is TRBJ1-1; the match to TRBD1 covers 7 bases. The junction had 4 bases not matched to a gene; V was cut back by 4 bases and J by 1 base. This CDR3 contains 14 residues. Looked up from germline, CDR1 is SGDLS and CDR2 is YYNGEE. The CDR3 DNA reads TGTGCCAGCAGCCCTGCAGGGGGGAACACTGAAGCTTTCTTT. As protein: CASSPAGGNTEAFF.